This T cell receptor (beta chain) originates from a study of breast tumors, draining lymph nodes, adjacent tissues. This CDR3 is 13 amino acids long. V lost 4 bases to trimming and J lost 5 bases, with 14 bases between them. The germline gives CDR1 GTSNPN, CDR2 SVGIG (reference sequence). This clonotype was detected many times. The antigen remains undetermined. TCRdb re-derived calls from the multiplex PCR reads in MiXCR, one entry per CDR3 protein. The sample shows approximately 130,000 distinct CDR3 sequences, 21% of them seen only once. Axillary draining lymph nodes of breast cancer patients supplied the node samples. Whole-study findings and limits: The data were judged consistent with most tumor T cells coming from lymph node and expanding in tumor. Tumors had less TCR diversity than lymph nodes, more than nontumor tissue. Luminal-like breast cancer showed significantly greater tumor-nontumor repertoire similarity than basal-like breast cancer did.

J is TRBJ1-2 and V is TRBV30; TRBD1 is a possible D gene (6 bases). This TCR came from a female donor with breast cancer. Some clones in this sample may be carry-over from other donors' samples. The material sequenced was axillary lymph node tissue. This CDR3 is CAWIPDSQYGYTF. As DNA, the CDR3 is TGTGCCTGGATCCCGGACAGCCAATATGGCTACACCTTC. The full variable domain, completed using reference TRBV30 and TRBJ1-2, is SQTIHQWPATLVQPVGSPLSLECTVEGTSNPNLYWYRQAAGRGLQLLFYSVGIGQISSEVPQNLSASRPQDRQFILSSKKLLLSDSGFYLCAWIPDSQYGYTFGSGTRLTVV.